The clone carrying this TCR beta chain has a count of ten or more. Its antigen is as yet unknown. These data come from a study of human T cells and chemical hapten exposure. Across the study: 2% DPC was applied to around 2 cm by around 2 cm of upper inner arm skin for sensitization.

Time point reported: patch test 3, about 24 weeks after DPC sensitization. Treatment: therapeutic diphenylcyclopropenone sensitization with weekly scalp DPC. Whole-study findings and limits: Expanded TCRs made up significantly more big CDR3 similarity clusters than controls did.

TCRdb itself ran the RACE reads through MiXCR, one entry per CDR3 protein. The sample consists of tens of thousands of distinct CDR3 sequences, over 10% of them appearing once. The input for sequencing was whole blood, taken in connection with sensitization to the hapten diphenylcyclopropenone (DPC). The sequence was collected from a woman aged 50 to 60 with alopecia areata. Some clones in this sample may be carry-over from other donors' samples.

For the CDR3, the DNA is TGTGCCAGCAGCCAGGACAGGGGTTGGTCACCCCTCCACTTT. It codes for CASSQDRGWSPLHF. The rearrangement joins TRBV3-1 to TRBJ1-6; 9 nucleotides align to TRBD1. CDR3 size: 14 residues. The V gene end was trimmed by 3 bases and the J gene end by 10 bases; junction bases not matched to a gene: 4. The germline V gene has CDR1 LGHDT and CDR2 YNNKEL (reference sequence).